A single T cell receptor (beta chain) is shown here with its context. The V and J ends lost 7 bases and 1 base respectively, with 10 bases between them. This CDR3 is 13 amino acids long. From germline, CDR1 is LGHNT and CDR2 FRNRAP. The source of the sample is a study of technical replicates of blood from a handful of donors. Only in-frame clones appear in the TCRdb table, and some are missing; sequencing was by immunoSEQ multiplex PCR. In the table there are around 30,000 clones, about 92% of which are singletons. The chain joins TRBV12-5 to TRBJ1-1; no definite D call. The sequence was collected from a human donor in good health. Some clones in this sample may be carry-over from other donors' samples. The specimen sequenced was PBMCs. In DNA, the CDR3 is TGTGCTAGTGTGGAGCATGAGAACACTGAAGCTTTCTTT. It translates to CASVEHENTEAFF.